This T cell receptor (beta chain) emerged from a study of PD-L1 blockade in urothelial cancer. Study at large: The median number of T cells present in blood samples was about 130,000.

Time point specified: peripheral blood 6 weeks after treatment start. Data came from immunoSEQ multiplex PCR; TCRdb stores just in-frame clones and leaves some out. The sample comprises around 41,000 clones, roughly four fifths of which are singletons, and more than 12% rests with the top ten. V was pared by 5 bases and J by 6 bases, with 14 bases of the junction left unmatched. Looked up from germline, CDR1 is MDHEN and CDR2 is SYDVKM. This CDR3 contains 16 residues. Specimen: PBMCs, collected around atezolizumab (anti-PD-L1) treatment. This clonotype originated in a man aged 55 to 70 with urothelial cancer. The V and J genes are TRBV28 and TRBJ2-7; 9 bases match TRBD1. The CDR3 reads CASSGGEGTGFSEQYF. CDR3 bases: TGTGCCAGCAGTGGAGGGGAGGGGACAGGGTTCTCCGAGCAGTACTTC.